This is a list of T cell receptor beta chains from one sample in a study of OX40 agonist ivuxolimab in advanced cancers. TCRdb's copy holds only in-frame clones and misses some; the assay was immunoSEQ multiplex PCR. This table holds 80,000 or so clones, roughly 91% found once. The sequencing here drew on CD4+ or CD8+ T cells sorted from blood, taken in a trial of the OX40 agonist ivuxolimab. Every receptor here comes from an adult with an advanced solid tumor such as melanoma, head and neck, liver or kidney cancer. CDR3s include the opening cysteine and the closing phenylalanine or tryptophan. The order of the fields is V gene, D gene, J gene, clone size, CDR3 protein, CDR3 DNA. A D gene is named only where the DNA matches it firmly. Only some rows state a clone size, as once, few, many or a class for expanded clones.

V gene: TRBV2; D gene: TRBD1; J gene: TRBJ1-1; clone size: .; CDR3 protein: CASSGRQGGWTEAFF; CDR3 DNA: TGTGCCAGCAGTGGAAGACAAGGGGGCTGGACTGAAGCTTTCTTT
V gene: TRBV5-1; D gene: .; J gene: TRBJ1-1; clone size: .; CDR3 protein: CASRRGESNTEAFF; CDR3 DNA: TGCGCCAGCAGACGGGGGGAATCGAACACTGAAGCTTTCTTT
V gene: TRBV2; D gene: .; J gene: TRBJ1-5; clone size: .; CDR3 protein: CASSESTGNQPQHF; CDR3 DNA: TGTGCCAGCAGTGAATCGACAGGCAATCAGCCCCAGCATTTT
V gene: TRBV5-6; D gene: .; J gene: TRBJ1-4; clone size: .; CDR3 protein: CASSLGPHEKLFF; CDR3 DNA: TGTGCCAGCAGCTTGGGACCTCACGAAAAACTGTTTTTT
V gene: TRBV6-5; D gene: .; J gene: TRBJ2-7; clone size: .; CDR3 protein: CAARRGGELYEQYF; CDR3 DNA: TGTGCCGCGAGGAGAGGCGGGGAACTTTACGAGCAGTACTTC
V gene: TRBV5-1; D gene: .; J gene: TRBJ1-2; clone size: .; CDR3 protein: CASSLSPGSYGYTF; CDR3 DNA: TGCGCCAGCAGCTTGTCGCCAGGATCGTATGGCTACACCTTC
V gene: TRBV15; D gene: TRBD1; J gene: TRBJ2-1; clone size: .; CDR3 protein: CATSRLPGQGSGNEQFF; CDR3 DNA: TGTGCCACCAGCAGACTTCCGGGACAGGGGAGCGGCAATGAGCAGTTCTTC
V gene: TRBV5-4; D gene: TRBD2; J gene: TRBJ2-1; clone size: .; CDR3 protein: CASSLPGGQGLNEQFF; CDR3 DNA: TGTGCCAGCAGCTTGCCGGGGGGGCAGGGCCTCAATGAGCAGTTCTTC
V gene: TRBV6-5; D gene: .; J gene: TRBJ1-2; clone size: .; CDR3 protein: CASSYRQNHGYTF; CDR3 DNA: TGTGCCAGCAGTTATAGACAGAATCATGGCTACACCTTC
V gene: TRBV4-1; D gene: .; J gene: TRBJ1-4; clone size: .; CDR3 protein: CASSRGMGEKLFF; CDR3 DNA: TGCGCCAGCAGCAGGGGAATGGGTGAAAAACTGTTTTTT
V gene: TRBV6-1; D gene: .; J gene: TRBJ1-5; clone size: few; CDR3 protein: CASSSTGYQPQHF; CDR3 DNA: TGTGCCAGCAGTTCTACAGGATATCAGCCCCAGCATTTT